One sample yielded the 28 T cell receptor beta chains listed below, sequenced in a study of shared clonotypes between healthy human individuals. Naivety among CD8 cells was defined by CD45RO negativity and positive CCR7 selection, thereby excluding terminally differentiated effector memory CD45RA+ cells. The method was immunoSEQ multiplex PCR; TCRdb's version includes in-frame clones alone and lacks a portion of them. Of millions of clones in the sample, around 93% were seen once. Sequencing was carried out using naive CD8+ T cells from PBMCs. Receptors originate from a man between 18 and 29 years old in good health. Some clones in this sample may be carry-over from other donors' samples.

The CDR3 here is CASSLYFSRAGYGYTF. The CDR3 DNA follows: TGTGCCAGCAGTTTATACTTCTCCAGGGCGGGCTATGGCTACACCTTC. V and J are TRBV27 and TRBJ1-2, with D tentatively TRBD1 (5 bases). Germline CDR1 MNHEY, CDR2 SMNVEV (reference sequence). This CDR3 comprises 16 residues. V was trimmed by 1 base and J by 4 bases, leaving 16 bases between them.

This chain links TRBV29-1 with TRBJ2-6, with D perhaps matching TRBD1 (5 bases). The CDR3 loop spans 15 amino acids. The V gene lost 3 bases and the J gene lost 0 bases, with 9 bases spanning the gap. Germline V gene lookup returns CDR1 SQVTM and CDR2 ANQGSEA. CDR3 DNA: TGCAGCGTTGATGGACACCTCTCTGGGGCCAACGTCCTGACTTTC. Amino acid sequence: CSVDGHLSGANVLTF.

The chain recombines TRBV6-4 with TRBJ1-3; a weak D match, TRBD1 (5 bases). The V and J ends lost 6 bases and 0 bases respectively, with 21 bases between them. CDR1 and CDR2 (germline): MRHNA, SNTAGT. The CDR3 covers 18 residues. The CDR3 DNA reads TGTGCCAGCAGCTTATTAGGAAGAGACAGCCGCTCTGGAAACACCATATATTTT. Its protein is CASSLLGRDSRSGNTIYF.

The chain joins TRBV11-2 to TRBJ2-1; a weak D match, TRBD1 (5 bases). In germline, CDR1 is SGHAT, CDR2 FQNNGV. The CDR3 totals 15 residues. Trimming pared 0 bases from V and 5 bases from J, leaving 11 bases between. This CDR3 reads CASSLDRAPNNEQFF. CDR3 nucleotides: TGTGCCAGCAGCTTAGACAGGGCCCCAAACAATGAGCAGTTCTTC.

A remark on this clone: The germline gene is not matched at one end of the junction; a read error may be the cause. The V gene is TRBV7-9, the J gene TRBJ1-3; the D is unclear. Germline V CDR1 and CDR2: SEHNR, FQNEAQ (reference sequence). The CDR3 contains 16 residues. CDR3 protein: CASTLHGQISGNTIYF. DNA of the CDR3: TGTGCCAGCACCTTACACGGTCAAATCTCTGGAAACACCATATATTTT.

The rearrangement joins TRBV7-9 to TRBJ2-7; 7 nucleotides match TRBD1. Germline V gene sequence: CDR1 SEHNR, CDR2 FQNEAQ (reference sequence). Unmatched junction bases numbered 7, after V lost 4 bases and J lost 1 base. The CDR3 is 15 amino acids. The CDR3 is CASSSTGTASYEQYF. The DNA for the CDR3 is TGTGCCAGCAGCTCGACCGGGACAGCTTCCTACGAGCAGTACTTC.

The V and J genes are TRBV28 and TRBJ1-1; D gene ambiguous. CDR3 length: 14 residues. Per the germline V gene, CDR1 is MDHEN and CDR2 is SYDVKM. V dropped 7 bases and J dropped 3 bases, with 15 bases sitting between them. CDR3 sequence reads: CASTDPAEDTEAFF. The CDR3 DNA sequence: TGTGCCAGCACCGACCCCGCCGAAGACACTGAAGCTTTCTTT.

As regards this clone: At one end the junction does not follow the germline gene, possibly because of a read error. The chain couples TRBV6-1 to TRBJ2-3, with D possibly TRBD2 on 6 matching bases. CDR1 and CDR2 from the germline V gene are MNHNS and SASEGT. The CDR3 covers 17 residues. In DNA form, the CDR3 reads TGTGCCAGCAGGGAAGTGGGCGCGGGACTGAGCACAGATACGCAGTATTTT. It codes for CASREVGAGLSTDTQYF.

The J gene is TRBJ2-7, the V gene TRBV7-8; D might be TRBD2 (6 bases). The CDR3 spans 15 residues. V was shortened by 1 base and J by 0 bases, with 10 bases between the two germline ends. Per the germline V gene, CDR1 is SGHVS and CDR2 is FQNEAQ. This CDR3 reads CASSLVGGTSYEQYF. The CDR3 region has the DNA TGTGCCAGCAGCTTAGTGGGCGGGACCTCCTACGAGCAGTACTTC.

The chain links TRBV11-1 to TRBJ2-7; 7 bases are a match to TRBD2. There are 14 residues in the CDR3. Trimming took 1 base from V and 5 from J; bases not matched to a gene: 5. Per the germline V gene, CDR1 is SGHAT and CDR2 is FQDESV (reference sequence). This CDR3 reads CASSLGGGRNEQYF. In DNA form, the CDR3 reads TGTGCCAGCAGCTTAGGGGGGGGACGTAACGAGCAGTACTTC.

This clone came up a few times. CDR3 residues: CASSNSFGDSNQPQHF. CDR3 in DNA: TGTGCCAGCAGTAACTCTTTTGGGGATAGCAATCAGCCCCAGCATTTT. The chain recombines TRBV27 with TRBJ1-5; D gene uncertain. The germline V gene has CDR1 MNHEY and CDR2 SMNVEV (reference sequence). The CDR3 sequence is 16 residues long. The V and J ends lost 5 bases and 0 bases respectively, with 14 bases between them.

This chain uses TRBV25-1 with TRBJ2-7; possibly TRBD1 or TRBD2 for D (5 bases each). Germline values: CDR1 MGHDK, CDR2 SYGVNS. The CDR3 spans 14 residues. Deletions cut 11 bases from V and 0 bases from J, with 17 bases between. As DNA, the CDR3 is TGTGCCGGAGCAGGGTGGAGGCCCTCCTACGAGCAGTACTTC. It translates to CAGAGWRPSYEQYF.

This clone was counted a single time. The chain links TRBV14 to TRBJ2-7; D remains ambiguous. The CDR3 covers 14 residues. CDR1 and CDR2 (germline): SGHDN, FVKESK. Trimming pared 0 bases from V and 1 base from J, leaving 7 bases between. CDR3: CASSQDPVSYEQYF. CDR3 DNA: TGTGCCAGCAGCCAAGATCCGGTTTCCTACGAGCAGTACTTC.

The J gene is TRBJ1-2, the V gene TRBV29-1; tentative D call: TRBD1 (5 bases). V was cut by 3 bases and J by 3 bases, with 11 bases left in between. Germline V CDR1 and CDR2: SQVTM, ANQGSEA. The CDR3 has 13 residues. The CDR3, as DNA: TGCAGCGTTGAGGCCAGGGTGGACTATGGCTACACCTTC. Protein: CSVEARVDYGYTF.

The chain links TRBV7-9 to TRBJ2-1; D not resolved. The CDR3 is 14 residues long. Deletions cut 5 bases from V and 6 bases from J, with 14 bases between. The germline V gene encodes CDR1 SEHNR and CDR2 FQNEAQ (reference sequence). The DNA of the CDR3 is TGTGCCAGCAGCCCTCGTTTGGTAGTCAATGAGCAGTTCTTC. It encodes CASSPRLVVNEQFF.

V gene TRBV7-8 combines with J gene TRBJ2-3; perhaps D is TRBD1 or TRBD2 (5 bases each). This CDR3 has 13 residues. Germline CDR1 and CDR2: SGHVS and FQNEAQ. V lost 8 bases, J lost 5 bases, and 14 bases lay in between. CDR3 loop: CASRGVSGDTQYF. The CDR3 coding sequence is TGTGCCAGCCGAGGGGTGAGTGGAGATACGCAGTATTTT.

The rearrangement joins TRBV5-8 to TRBJ1-1; 7 bases are shared with TRBD1. Trimming removed 4 bases from V and 4 bases from J; junction bases left unmatched: 7. Germline-derived CDR1 and CDR2 are SGHTS and YDEGEE. The CDR3 covers 14 residues. The CDR3 loop is CASSVTGDTTEAFF. The DNA of the CDR3 is TGTGCCAGCAGCGTTACAGGGGATACCACTGAAGCTTTCTTT.

This chain connects TRBV27 to TRBJ1-5; no firm D call. The CDR3 length is 17 residues. From germline, CDR1 is MNHEY and CDR2 SMNVEV (reference sequence). V lost 2 bases to trimming and J lost 1 base, with 15 bases between them. CDR3 in amino acids: CASSLRRGLRSNQPQHF. Written as DNA, the CDR3 is TGTGCCAGCAGTTTAAGGAGAGGACTGAGGAGCAATCAGCCCCAGCATTTT.

This clone showed up just once. This chain connects TRBV28 to TRBJ1-1; 7 bases align to TRBD1. The CDR3 consists of 15 residues. J was trimmed by 3 bases and V by 5 bases; bases with no gene match: 9. CDR1 and CDR2 from the germline V gene are MDHEN and SYDVKM. CDR3 nucleotide sequence: TGTGCCAGCAGTCTCACAGGGGTCGGGGACACTGAAGCTTTCTTT. Its translation: CASSLTGVGDTEAFF.

The rearrangement joins TRBV7-2 to TRBJ2-7, with 9 positions matching TRBD2. The germline gives CDR1 SGHTA, CDR2 FQGNSA. V trimming: 5 bases; J trimming: 3 bases; junction bases outside the gene matches: 8. The CDR3 is made up of 15 amino acids. The CDR3 reads CASSIYSGSGYEQYF. DNA of the CDR3: TGTGCCAGCAGCATTTATAGCGGGAGTGGCTACGAGCAGTACTTC.

This clone was picked up one time. This chain joins TRBV6-6 and TRBJ2-1; 11 bases agree with TRBD1. The CDR3 is made up of 16 amino acids. The germline V gene has CDR1 MNHNY and CDR2 SVGAGI (reference sequence). The ends lost 2 bases at V and 2 bases at J; junction bases unmatched: 2. The CDR3 coding sequence is TGTGCCAGCAGTTACCAGGGACAGGGGGCCTACAATGAGCAGTTCTTC. The encoded protein is CASSYQGQGAYNEQFF.

V gene TRBV27 combines with J gene TRBJ2-1; the D is unclear. The CDR3 is 14 residues long. Per germline, CDR1 MNHEY and CDR2 SMNVEV (reference sequence). Trimming took off 4 bases at V and 8 bases at J, with 15 bases between the two ends. CDR3 in amino acids: CASSSLSIVHEQFF. In DNA, the CDR3 is TGTGCCAGCAGTTCACTATCGATAGTGCATGAGCAGTTCTTC.

The chain links TRBV4-3 to TRBJ1-2; 11 bases align to TRBD1. With 3 bases clipped from V and 8 bases from J, the junction kept 8 bases outside the gene matches. Germline loops: CDR1 LGHNA, CDR2 YSLEER. The CDR3 sequence is 15 residues long. Written as DNA, the CDR3 is TGCGCCAGCAGCCACGGACAGGGGGCACTGGACGGCTACACCTTC. This gives the protein CASSHGQGALDGYTF.

This clone was picked up a small number of times. Other nucleotide sequences from this sample produce the same CDR3. The V gene is TRBV27, the J gene TRBJ1-2, with no clear D. CDR3 length equals 13 residues. The germline gives CDR1 MNHEY, CDR2 SMNVEV (reference sequence). V lost 2 bases to trimming and J lost 0 bases, with 4 bases between them. The CDR3: CASSLTANYGYTF. In DNA, the CDR3 is TGTGCCAGCAGTTTAACAGCTAACTATGGCTACACCTTC.

J is TRBJ2-1 and V is TRBV10-3; D uncertain. Trimming removed 8 bases at V and 3 bases at J, with 8 bases between. Germline V gene data show CDR1 as ENHRY and CDR2 as SYGVKD. The CDR3 spans 12 residues. DNA for the CDR3: TGTGCCATCCTTAATATCTACAATGAGCAGTTCTTC. This codes for CAILNIYNEQFF.

J is TRBJ2-1 and V is TRBV2; 10 nucleotides match TRBD2. V lost 9 bases and J lost 7; bases outside the gene matches: 9. This CDR3 spans 14 amino acids. From germline, CDR1 is SNHLY and CDR2 FYNNEI. CDR3 coding DNA: TGTGCCAGGGGGCCTAGCGGGAGTATGAATGAGCAGTTCTTC. Amino acid sequence: CARGPSGSMNEQFF. Full variable domain (missing parts from reference TRBV2 and TRBJ2-1): EPEVTQTPSHQVTQMGQEVILRCVPISNHLYFYWYRQILGQKVEFLVSFYNNEISEKSEIFDDQFSVERPDGSNFTLKIRSTKLEDSAMYFCARGPSGSMNEQFFGPGTRLTVL.

The rearrangement links TRBV15 to TRBJ1-5; D call uncertain. The CDR3 extends over 15 amino acids. Germline V gene data show CDR1 as LNHNV and CDR2 as YYDKDF (reference sequence). The V and J ends lost 5 bases and 0 bases respectively, with 11 bases between them. In DNA form, the CDR3 reads TGTGCCACCAGCTCCCCCCCCGATAGCAATCAGCCCCAGCATTTT. Translated: CATSSPPDSNQPQHF.

V gene TRBV2 combines with J gene TRBJ1-5, with no clear D. The CDR3 is made up of 13 amino acids. V gave up 2 bases and J gave up 6 bases, with 8 bases separating them. Germline V gene lookup returns CDR1 SNHLY and CDR2 FYNNEI. The CDR3 DNA follows: TGTGCCAGCAGTGAACAGGCCATTCAGCCCCAGCATTTT. The encoded protein is CASSEQAIQPQHF. The full variable domain, its missing parts supplied by reference TRBV2 and TRBJ1-5, is EPEVTQTPSHQVTQMGQEVILRCVPISNHLYFYWYRQILGQKVEFLVSFYNNEISEKSEIFDDQFSVERPDGSNFTLKIRSTKLEDSAMYFCASSEQAIQPQHFGDGTRLSIL.